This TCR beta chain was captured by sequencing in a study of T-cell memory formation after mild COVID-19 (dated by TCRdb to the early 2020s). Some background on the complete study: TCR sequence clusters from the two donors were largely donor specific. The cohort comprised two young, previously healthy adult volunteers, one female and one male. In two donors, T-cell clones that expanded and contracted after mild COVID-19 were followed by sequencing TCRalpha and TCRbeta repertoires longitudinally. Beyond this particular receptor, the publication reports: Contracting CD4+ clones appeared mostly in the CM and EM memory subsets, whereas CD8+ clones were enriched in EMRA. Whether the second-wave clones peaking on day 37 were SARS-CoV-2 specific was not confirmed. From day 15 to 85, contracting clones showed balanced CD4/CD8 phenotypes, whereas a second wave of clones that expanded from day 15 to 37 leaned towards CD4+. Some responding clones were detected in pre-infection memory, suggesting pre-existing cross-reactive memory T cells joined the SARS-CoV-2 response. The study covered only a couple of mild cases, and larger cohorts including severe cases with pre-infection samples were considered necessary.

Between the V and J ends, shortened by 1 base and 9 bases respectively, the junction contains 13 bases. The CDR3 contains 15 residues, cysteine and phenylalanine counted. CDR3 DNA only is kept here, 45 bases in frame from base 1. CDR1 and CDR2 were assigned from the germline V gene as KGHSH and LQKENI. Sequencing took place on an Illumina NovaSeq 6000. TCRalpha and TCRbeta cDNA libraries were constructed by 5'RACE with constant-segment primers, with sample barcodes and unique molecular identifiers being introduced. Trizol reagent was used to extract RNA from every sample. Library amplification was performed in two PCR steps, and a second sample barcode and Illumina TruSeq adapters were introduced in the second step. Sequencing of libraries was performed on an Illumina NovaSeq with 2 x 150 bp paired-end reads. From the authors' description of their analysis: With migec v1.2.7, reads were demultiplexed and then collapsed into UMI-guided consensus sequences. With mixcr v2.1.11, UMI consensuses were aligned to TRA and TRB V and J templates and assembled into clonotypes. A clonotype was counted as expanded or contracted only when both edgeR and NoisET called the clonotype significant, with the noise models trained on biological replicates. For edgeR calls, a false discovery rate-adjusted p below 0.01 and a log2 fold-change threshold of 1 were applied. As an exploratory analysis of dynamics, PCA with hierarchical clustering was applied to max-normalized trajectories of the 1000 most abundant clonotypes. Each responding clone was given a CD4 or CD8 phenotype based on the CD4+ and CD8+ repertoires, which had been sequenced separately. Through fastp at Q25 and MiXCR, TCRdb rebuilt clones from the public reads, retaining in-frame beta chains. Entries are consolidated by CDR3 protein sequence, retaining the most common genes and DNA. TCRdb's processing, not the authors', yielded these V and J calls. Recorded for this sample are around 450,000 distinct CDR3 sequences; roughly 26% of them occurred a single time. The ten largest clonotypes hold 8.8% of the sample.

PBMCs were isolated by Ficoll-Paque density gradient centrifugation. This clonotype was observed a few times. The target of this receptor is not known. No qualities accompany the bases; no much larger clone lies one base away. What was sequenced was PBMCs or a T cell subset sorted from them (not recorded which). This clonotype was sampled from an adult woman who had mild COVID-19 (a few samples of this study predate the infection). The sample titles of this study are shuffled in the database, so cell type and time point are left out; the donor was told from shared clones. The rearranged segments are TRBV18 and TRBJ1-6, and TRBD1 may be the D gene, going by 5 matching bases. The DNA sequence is TGTGCCAGCTCACCACAGGGCGTGGGGCCTTCACCCCTCCACTTT. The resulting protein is CASSPQGVGPSPLHF. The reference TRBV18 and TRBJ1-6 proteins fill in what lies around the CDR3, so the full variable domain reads NAGVMQNPRHLVRRRGQEARLRCSPMKGHSHVYWYRQLPEEGLKFMVYLQKENIIDESGMPKERFSAEFPKEGPSILRIQQVVRGDSAAYFCASSPQGVGPSPLHFGNGTRLTVT.